These 6 T cell receptor beta chains were all obtained from the same sample, sequenced in a study of blood T cells in healthy people across ages. The use of a sample-barcoded 5' primer and a J-beta primer mix characterized a second PCR of roughly 6 to 11 cycles. A single record per CDR3 protein comes from TCRdb applying MiXCR to the 5' RACE reads. This table holds about 1.6 million distinct CDR3 sequences, roughly 32% found once. Sequencing was carried out using blood. Receptor source: a woman aged 25 to 39 in good health.

The chain employs TRBV2 and TRBJ1-6; a possible D gene is TRBD1 (5 bases). The CDR3 loop spans 13 amino acids. Germline-derived CDR1 and CDR2 are SNHLY and FYNNEI. V was cut by 4 bases and J by 10 bases, with 11 bases left in between. As DNA, the CDR3 is TGTGCCAGCAGTGTCGGGGGAACCTCACCCCTCCACTTT. The encoded protein is CASSVGGTSPLHF.

This clonotype was counted a single time. A much larger clone sits a single nucleotide away, making a read error possible. The rearrangement uses TRBV10-3 and TRBJ1-2; D is ambiguous. Germline values: CDR1 ENHRY, CDR2 SYGVKD. The CDR3 runs to 12 residues. V lost 3 bases and J lost 6, with 8 bases in between. The CDR3 loop is CAISDDGNGYTF. The CDR3 nucleotides are TGTGCCATCAGTGACGACGGCAATGGCTACACCTTC.

This chain connects TRBV19 to TRBJ1-1; 9 positions agree with TRBD1. Germline V lookup: CDR1 LNHDA, CDR2 SQIVND (reference sequence). The junction had 11 bases not matched to a gene; V was cut back by 10 bases and J by 5 bases. The CDR3 spans 14 residues. The CDR3, as DNA: TGTGCCACGTGGACAGGGGCCCTTGGGACTGAAGCTTTCTTT. Translating it yields CATWTGALGTEAFF.

The chain carries TRBV5-6 and TRBJ1-2; D gene ambiguous. The CDR3 contains 14 residues. Per germline, CDR1 SGHDT and CDR2 YYEEEE. V was pared by 4 bases and J by 0 bases, with 10 bases between. The CDR3 loop reads CASSRRTTNYGYTF. The CDR3 DNA follows: TGTGCCAGCAGCCGCAGAACGACTAACTATGGCTACACCTTC.

The sample holds a few counts of this clonotype. The chain joins TRBV24-1 to TRBJ2-1, with D possibly TRBD1 on 6 matching bases. Trimming removed 4 bases at V and 2 bases at J, with 20 bases between. The germline V gene encodes CDR1 KGHDR and CDR2 SFDVKD. This CDR3 comprises 18 residues. The CDR3: CATSDHSPRGRTYNEQFF. In DNA, the CDR3 is TGTGCCACCAGTGACCATTCCCCCAGGGGCCGGACCTACAATGAGCAGTTCTTC.

A remark on this clonotype: One end of the junction varies from germline; a read error may be responsible. The chain has TRBV6-2 or TRBV6-3 and TRBJ2-7; 11 bases align to TRBD2. The CDR3 runs to 15 residues. Germline V lookup: CDR1 MNHEY, CDR2 SVGEGT. In nucleotides, the CDR3 is TGTGCCAGCAGTGCCCGACTAGCGGGGATCTACAAGCAGTACTTC. The encoded protein is CASSARLAGIYKQYF.